These 20 T cell receptor beta chains originate from one sample sequenced in a study of CD8+ T cells in alopecia areata (dated by TCRdb to between 2018 and 2020). Libraries were made using the immunoSEQ multiplex PCR assay. RNA was extracted from all samples and reverse transcribed into cDNA, which served as template for TCR sequencing. TCRdb mirrors the immuneACCESS table, restricted to in-frame sequences. Some clones are absent from its copies; in checked studies, under half trace to an unresolved V gene, and the reason for the others is unknown. The sample table holds 35,000 to 50,000 clones, of which around 90% were seen once. Approximately 17% of the sample belongs to the ten largest clones. The time point label of this sample denotes: about 25 weeks on oral tofacitinib. The treatment or condition label for this specimen denotes: oral pan-JAK inhibitor, 5-10 mg twice daily. The material was CD8+ T cells sorted from blood, obtained at week 24, from a patient treated with tofacitinib. These receptors all stem from a human donor with alopecia areata.

This clone was seen only once. The chain recombines TRBV23-1 with TRBJ2-7; TRBD1 matches 7 bases. TRBV23-1 is an ORF, with its function uncertain. This CDR3 contains 20 residues. V was pared by 0 bases and J by 3 bases, with 20 bases of the junction left unmatched. CDR3 protein: CASSQSGDRVRMGLRYEQYF. In DNA, the CDR3 is TGCGCCAGCAGTCAATCGGGAGACAGGGTGCGGATGGGCCTACGCTACGAGCAGTACTTC.

The chain uses TRBV30 and TRBJ2-1; D ambiguous. V was clipped by 4 bases and J by 5 bases, with 9 bases between them. Germline CDR1 is GTSNPN and CDR2 is SVGIG (reference sequence). The CDR3 totals 12 residues. In DNA, the CDR3 is TGTGCCTGGACCCTACTCGACAATGAGCAGTTCTTC. Protein product: CAWTLLDNEQFF.

The gene calls are TRBV4-3 and TRBJ2-7; 9 bases agree with TRBD2. The CDR3 length is 18 residues. The V gene's germline CDR1 is LGHNA and CDR2 YSLEER. Losses at the gene ends were 4 bases for V and 2 bases for J; bases not matched to a gene: 15. This CDR3 reads CASSPVPGGRGAAYEQYF. DNA of the CDR3: TGCGCCAGCAGCCCTGTCCCAGGCGGGAGGGGGGCTGCCTACGAGCAGTACTTC.

The chain joins TRBV9 to TRBJ1-1; D call uncertain. The CDR3 has 13 residues. The V end lost 3 bases, the J end lost 0 bases, and 6 bases lay between the germline ends. Germline V gives CDR1 SGDLS, CDR2 YYNGEE. CDR3 region: CASSDELNTEAFF. The CDR3 DNA is TGTGCCAGCAGCGATGAATTGAACACTGAAGCTTTCTTT. The full variable domain, in which reference TRBV9 and TRBJ1-1 provide the parts outside the CDR3, is DSGVTQTPKHLITATGQRVTLRCSPRSGDLSVYWYQQSLDQGLQFLIQYYNGEERAKGNILERFSAQQFPDLHSELNLSSLELGDSALYFCASSDELNTEAFFGQGTRLTVV.

This clone was recorded once. The chain combines TRBV29-1 with TRBJ2-1; 10 bases are shared with TRBD1. J lost 4 bases, V lost 7 bases, and 4 bases had no gene match. Germline lookup yields CDR1 SQVTM and CDR2 ANQGSEA. CDR3 length: 13 residues. The CDR3 region is CSARQGAYNEQFF. The CDR3 DNA follows: TGCAGCGCCAGACAGGGGGCGTACAATGAGCAGTTCTTC.

The chain has TRBV5-4 and TRBJ2-3; 14 bases match TRBD2. This CDR3 is built from 16 residues. From germline, CDR1 is SGHNT and CDR2 YYREEE (reference sequence). J was trimmed by 4 bases and V by 4 bases; bases with no gene match: 5. CDR3 loop: CASSQTSGGAPDTQYF. The CDR3 bases are TGTGCCAGCAGCCAGACTAGCGGGGGGGCCCCAGATACGCAGTATTTT.

This clone was observed a single time. The rearrangement joins TRBV10-3 to TRBJ1-6; perhaps TRBD1 as D (6 bases). The CDR3 is 16 amino acids. V was cut by 8 bases and J by 6 bases, with 20 bases left in between. The germline V gene has CDR1 ENHRY and CDR2 SYGVKD. CDR3 bases: TGTGCCATCCAACCGGGGCCAGGGGAACTTAATTCACCCCTCCACTTT. Protein product: CAIQPGPGELNSPLHF.

This rearrangement joins TRBV15 to TRBJ1-4, with D perhaps TRBD1 (5 bases). V was shortened by 4 bases and J by 5 bases, with 14 bases between the two germline ends. There are 15 residues in the CDR3. Germline V lookup: CDR1 LNHNV, CDR2 YYDKDF (reference sequence). CDR3 protein: CATSTTRGANEKLFF. CDR3 DNA: TGTGCCACCAGCACCACCAGAGGGGCAAATGAAAAACTGTTTTTT.

This clone was detected only once. J is TRBJ2-2 and V is TRBV6-1, with D possibly called TRBD1 or TRBD2 (6 bases each). From germline, CDR1 is MNHNS and CDR2 SASEGT. CDR3 length equals 15 residues. The V end lost 7 bases, the J end lost 0 bases, and 12 bases lay between the germline ends. CDR3 region: CASTTGDTNTGELFF. CDR3 coding DNA: TGTGCCAGCACCACGGGGGACACGAACACCGGGGAGCTGTTTTTT.

V and J are TRBV29-1 and TRBJ2-6; 10 nucleotides match TRBD1. The CDR3 loop spans 15 amino acids. CDR1 SQVTM and CDR2 ANQGSEA come from the germline V gene. V dropped 5 bases and J dropped 1; count of bases not matched to a gene: 2. The CDR3 DNA reads as TGCAGCGTTCAGGACAGGGGGTCTGGGGCCAACGTCCTGACTTTC. This codes for CSVQDRGSGANVLTF.

This clone was seen once. Here the CDR3 DNA reads TGTGCCAGCAGCCCTGCAGTTTTCTCCTACGAGCAGTACTTC. Protein sequence: CASSPAVFSYEQYF. The chain has TRBV28 and TRBJ2-5, with D hard to call. The J call is in doubt because the DNA end fits TRBJ2-7 better. Germline CDR1 MDHEN, CDR2 SYDVKM. The length of the CDR3 is 14 residues.

V usage is TRBV7-6 and J usage is TRBJ2-3; no reliable D call. CDR3 length: 15 amino acids. In germline, CDR1 is SGHVS, CDR2 FNYEAQ. Between the trimmed V and J ends, which lost 5 bases and 3 bases, there was a span of 15 bases. Here the CDR3 reads CASSPAAEFTDTQYF. The CDR3 region has the DNA TGTGCCAGCAGCCCGGCGGCGGAATTTACAGATACGCAGTATTTT.

V and J are TRBV7-2 and TRBJ2-3, with TRBD2 matching 11 bases. Trimming removed 5 bases from V and 2 bases from J; junction bases left unmatched: 6. The CDR3 spans 16 residues. From germline, CDR1 is SGHTA and CDR2 FQGNSA. The CDR3 bases are TGTGCCAGCAGCGAACTAGCGGGGGCCCTCACAGATACGCAGTATTTT. It encodes CASSELAGALTDTQYF.

The gene calls are TRBV28 and TRBJ2-3, with 12 bases lining up with TRBD2. V shed 5 bases, J shed 4 bases, and the junction held 7 bases outside the gene matches. Germline CDR1 is MDHEN and CDR2 is SYDVKM. CDR3 length: 16 amino acids. In nucleotides, the CDR3 is TGTGCCAGCAGTACCCGACTAGCGGGGGATGCAGATACGCAGTATTTT. Translation gives CASSTRLAGDADTQYF.

The V call is TRBV19, the J call TRBJ2-7; D not certain. Deletions cut 5 bases from V and 2 bases from J, with 7 bases between. In germline, CDR1 is LNHDA, CDR2 SQIVND (reference sequence). The CDR3 is 12 residues long. The CDR3 region has the DNA TGTGCCAGTAGTTCCGGCGCCTACGAGCAGTACTTC. This gives the protein CASSSGAYEQYF. The full variable domain, rest sourced from reference TRBV19 and TRBJ2-7, is DGGITQSPKYLFRKEGQNVTLSCEQNLNHDAMYWYRQDPGQGLRLIYYSQIVNDFQKGDIAEGYSVSREKKESFPLTVTSAQKNPTAFYLCASSSGAYEQYFGPGTRLTVT.

This rearrangement joins TRBV29-1 to TRBJ2-3; TRBD1 or TRBD2 may be the D gene (7 bases each). The CDR3 length is 16 residues. V dropped 6 bases and J dropped 0 bases, with 19 bases sitting between them. Germline CDR1 is SQVTM and CDR2 is ANQGSEA. CDR3: CSVLSPGGDSTDTQYF. For the CDR3, the DNA is TGCAGCGTCCTCAGCCCAGGGGGGGATAGCACAGATACGCAGTATTTT.

This clone occurred once. The V gene is TRBV19, the J gene TRBJ2-3; 7 nucleotides align to TRBD2. The CDR3 is 14 residues long. V lost 7 bases and J lost 0; bases outside the gene matches: 4. Germline V gene sequence: CDR1 LNHDA, CDR2 SQIVND (reference sequence). The CDR3 region has the DNA TGTGCCAGTAAAACAGCGGGGAGCACAGATACGCAGTATTTT. This codes for CASKTAGSTDTQYF.

The chain combines TRBV4-3 with TRBJ1-1, with 8 nucleotides matching TRBD1. Germline CDR1 is LGHNA and CDR2 is YSLEER. CDR3 size: 15 residues. V dropped 0 bases and J dropped 10; count of bases not matched to a gene: 10. The CDR3 bases are TGCGCCAGCAGCCAAGATAGGTTCGCAGGGGGCAGAGCTTTCTTT. Protein: CASSQDRFAGGRAFF.

This clone has only one observation. The gene calls are TRBV27 and TRBJ2-3, with TRBD2 identical over 11 bases. The germline V gene has CDR1 MNHEY and CDR2 SMNVEV (reference sequence). V trimming: 0 bases; J trimming: 5 bases; junction bases outside the gene matches: 4. The CDR3 runs to 16 residues. The CDR3 bases are TGTGCCAGCAGTTTATCGACTAGCGGGGTGGGAGATACGCAGTATTTT. Amino acid sequence: CASSLSTSGVGDTQYF.

The chain is built from TRBV11-2 and TRBJ1-2, with D possibly matching TRBD1 (5 bases). Looked up from germline, CDR1 is SGHAT and CDR2 is FQNNGV. The CDR3 covers 14 residues. V was clipped by 5 bases and J by 8 bases, with 18 bases between them. CDR3 in DNA: TGTGCCAGCAGCGCCGGGACCACTGGGCGAGGCTACACCTTC. Protein: CASSAGTTGRGYTF.